These 5 T cell receptor beta chains were sequenced from one sample in a study of T cell responses to AZD1222 COVID-19 vaccine. TCRdb's copy holds only in-frame clones and misses some; the assay was immunoSEQ multiplex PCR. Of 150,000 to 200,000 clones listed, 90% are singletons. Source: peripheral blood, taken 28 days after the second AZD1222 dose. The source is an adult who received the AZD1222 COVID-19 vaccine.

The rearrangement joins TRBV5-6 to TRBJ1-6; D gene unclear. V dropped 2 bases and J dropped 5 bases, with 8 bases sitting between them. The CDR3 is 14 residues long. In germline, CDR1 is SGHDT, CDR2 YYEEEE. CDR3 loop: CASSLTRDNSPLHF. In nucleotides, the CDR3 is TGTGCCAGCAGCTTAACTAGGGATAATTCACCCCTCCACTTT.

This clone has a count of ten or more. V is TRBV13 and J is TRBJ2-3, with D possibly matching TRBD2 (7 bases). V lost 8 bases and J 0 bases, leaving 24 bases between the germline ends. The length of the CDR3 is 18 residues. Germline V gene data show CDR1 as PRHDT and CDR2 as FYEKMQ (reference sequence). CDR3 DNA: TGTGCCAGCCGACAAAGAGGGGGAGCGGGACCTAGCACAGATACGCAGTATTTT. Its translation: CASRQRGGAGPSTDTQYF.

This chain joins TRBV9 and TRBJ1-1; D is unclear. V lost 2 bases to trimming and J lost 3 bases, with 8 bases between them. Germline lookup yields CDR1 SGDLS and CDR2 YYNGEE. The CDR3 has 13 residues. The CDR3 region has the DNA TGTGCCAGCAGCGTTCGGGTAGACACTGAAGCTTTCTTT. Translated: CASSVRVDTEAFF. The full variable domain, completed using reference TRBV9 and TRBJ1-1, is DSGVTQTPKHLITATGQRVTLRCSPRSGDLSVYWYQQSLDQGLQFLIQYYNGEERAKGNILERFSAQQFPDLHSELNLSSLELGDSALYFCASSVRVDTEAFFGQGTRLTVV.

The V and J genes are TRBV6-1 and TRBJ2-5; 8 bases match TRBD2. V trimming: 2 bases; J trimming: 5 bases; junction bases outside the gene matches: 4. The CDR3 consists of 14 residues. The germline V gene has CDR1 MNHNS and CDR2 SASEGT. The CDR3 loop reads CASSERGGRETQYF. The DNA of the CDR3 is TGTGCCAGCAGTGAACGCGGGGGGAGGGAGACCCAGTACTTC.

This clone was detected only a few times. V gene TRBV6-1 combines with J gene TRBJ1-3; possible D gene TRBD1, 5 bases. This CDR3 contains 17 residues. The V and J ends lost 0 bases and 7 bases respectively, with 19 bases between them. Germline V CDR1 and CDR2: MNHNS, SASEGT. The CDR3 reads CASSEAPGGDAGNTIYF. The CDR3 coding sequence is TGTGCCAGCAGTGAAGCGCCGGGAGGGGACGCGGGGAACACCATATATTTT.